The present entry profiles one T cell receptor beta chain with its context. This record belongs to a study of a mutant IDH1 vaccine in newly diagnosed glioma. The overall study: It was radiotherapy, temozolomide, or both that patients received previously, with most receiving both.

Time point: baseline, week 1 (first vaccination visit). The treatment here: pre-vaccination baseline after standard-of-care therapy. Sequencing used immunoSEQ multiplex PCR; TCRdb keeps in-frame clones, though not all of them. Of about 46,000 clones listed, more than 80% are singletons. Germline values: CDR1 SGHRS, CDR2 YFSETQ. The V and J ends lost 6 bases and 0 bases, in that order; junction bases with no gene match: 4. The CDR3 has 15 residues. The sequences come from PBMCs, collected from a glioma patient treated with radiotherapy, temozolomide or both. This sequence joins TRBV5-1 and TRBJ2-3; 10 bases are shared with TRBD2. This receptor was taken from a man in his forties or fifties with glioma. CDR3 coding DNA: TGCGCCAGCACCACTAGCGGGGCTAGCACAGATACGCAGTATTTT. Amino acids: CASTTSGASTDTQYF. Drawing the rest from reference TRBV5-1 and TRBJ2-3, the complete variable domain is KAGVTQTPRYLIKTRGQQVTLSCSPISGHRSVSWYQQTPGQGLQFLFEYFSETQRNKGNFPGRFSGRQFSNSRSEMNVSTLELGDSALYLCASTTSGASTDTQYFGPGTRLTVL.